Listed below are T cell receptor beta chains from one sample, sequenced in a study of shared clonotypes between healthy human individuals. TCRdb's copy holds only in-frame clones and misses some; the assay was immunoSEQ multiplex PCR. The sample holds some 530,000 clones, 65% to 85% seen once. Source material: PBMCs. The receptors come from a woman in her thirties or forties in good health. Some clones in this sample may be carry-over from other donors' samples. The CDR3 runs from the conserved cysteine through the conserved F or W. The D gene is left open where the match is weak. Rows may omit the clone size; those that give it use once, few, many or a size class.

cdr3_aa: CASSLALNSGGASTDTQYF
cdr3_nt: TGTGCTAGCAGCTTAGCCTTGAACTCTGGCGGGGCGAGCACAGATACGCAGTATTTT
j_call: TRBJ2-3
clone_size: -
v_call: TRBV7-7
d_call: -

cdr3_aa: CASSDWKNTEAFF
cdr3_nt: TGTGCCAGCAGTGATTGGAAGAACACTGAAGCTTTCTTT
j_call: TRBJ1-1
clone_size: -
v_call: TRBV6-4
d_call: -

cdr3_aa: CASSAASGTASYEQYF
cdr3_nt: TGTGCCAGCAGCGCAGCCTCCGGGACAGCCTCCTACGAGCAGTACTTC
j_call: TRBJ2-7
clone_size: -
v_call: TRBV7-2
d_call: TRBD1

cdr3_aa: CASSRGGSQPQHF
cdr3_nt: TGCGCCAGCAGCCGAGGCGGGTCTCAGCCCCAGCATTTT
j_call: TRBJ1-5
clone_size: -
v_call: TRBV4-1
d_call: -

cdr3_aa: CASSSASDTTHQPQHF
cdr3_nt: TGTGCCAGTAGCTCCGCGTCCGACACCACTCATCAGCCCCAGCATTTT
j_call: TRBJ1-5
clone_size: -
v_call: TRBV19
d_call: -

cdr3_aa: CASSRGETSQPQHF
cdr3_nt: TGTGCCAGCAGCCGGGGGGAGACCAGCCAGCCCCAGCATTTT
j_call: TRBJ1-5
clone_size: -
v_call: TRBV7-8
d_call: -

cdr3_aa: CAWSQHPGQGAGLAKNIQYF
cdr3_nt: TGTGCCTGGAGCCAACACCCGGGACAGGGGGCAGGTTTGGCCAAAAACATTCAGTACTTC
j_call: TRBJ2-4
clone_size: -
v_call: TRBV30
d_call: TRBD1

cdr3_aa: CASSTSVWGRGEKLFF
cdr3_nt: TGTGCCAGCAGCACTAGCGTCTGGGGGCGGGGTGAAAAACTGTTTTTT
j_call: TRBJ1-4
clone_size: -
v_call: TRBV7-2
d_call: -

cdr3_aa: CASSSLAGDTQYF
cdr3_nt: TGTGCCAGCAGTTCCTTAGCAGGCGATACGCAGTATTTT
j_call: TRBJ2-3
clone_size: many
v_call: TRBV27
d_call: -

cdr3_aa: CASREGPEAFF
cdr3_nt: TGTGCCAGCAGAGAGGGCCCTGAAGCTTTCTTT
j_call: TRBJ1-1
clone_size: once
v_call: TRBV2
d_call: -

cdr3_aa: CSVVRERTGELFF
cdr3_nt: TGCAGCGTTGTTCGGGAGAGGACCGGGGAGCTGTTTTTT
j_call: TRBJ2-2
clone_size: -
v_call: TRBV29-1
d_call: -